This passage covers 3 T cell receptor beta chains from one sample sequenced in a study of vaccination and CD4 T cells after COVID-19. What these receptors recognize is not known. Oncomine TCR Beta short-read sequencing was applied to DNA from cultured CD4+ T cells. TCRdb redid the calling of the PCR reads with MiXCR, one entry per CDR3 protein. The table records about 26,000 distinct CDR3 sequences, about 50% of them present only once. Treatment described: approximately 11-day PBMC culture with coronavirus spike peptide pools or control peptides (ViraFEST assay). This material consisted of CD4+ T cells from blood, cultured in vitro, taken before SARS-CoV-2 vaccination. The receptor source for this set is a human donor who received a COVID-19 vaccine.

This clonotype was seen more than once but under ten times. The genes are TRBV6-5 and TRBJ2-5; TRBD2 might be the D (6 bases). Germline V lookup: CDR1 MNHEY, CDR2 SVGAGI. The length of the CDR3 is 15 residues. Trimming took 2 bases from V and 5 from J, leaving 15 bases between them. The CDR3 sequence is CASSYKALRGETQYF. In DNA form, the CDR3 reads TGTGCCAGCAGTTACAAGGCACTACGGGGGGAGACCCAGTACTTC.

The chain recombines TRBV2 with TRBJ1-1; 8 nucleotides match TRBD1. The V segment lost 6 bases and the J segment 3 bases; nucleotides outside the gene matches: 6. Germline V lookup: CDR1 SNHLY, CDR2 FYNNEI. The CDR3 contains 14 residues. The CDR3 DNA sequence: TGTGCCAGCAGCCGACAGGGGAGGTACACTGAAGCTTTCTTT. Translated, it gives CASSRQGRYTEAFF.

The table lists this clonotype with a few counts. The CDR3 sequence is CASRTGSGGYGYTF. The CDR3 bases are TGTGCCAGCAGGACAGGGTCAGGGGGCTATGGCTACACCTTC. The V call is TRBV2, the J call TRBJ1-2; TRBD1 matches 7 bases. From germline, CDR1 is SNHLY and CDR2 FYNNEI. This CDR3 is built from 14 residues. V was clipped by 6 bases and J by 4 bases; unmatched bases: 8. The variable domain in full, with the rest retrieved from reference TRBV2 and TRBJ1-2, is EPEVTQTPSHQVTQMGQEVILRCVPISNHLYFYWYRQILGQKVEFLVSFYNNEISEKSEIFDDQFSVERPDGSNFTLKIRSTKLEDSAMYFCASRTGSGGYGYTFGSGTRLTVV.